The clone carrying this TCR beta chain occurred a few times. The entry originates in a study of blood T cell repertoires in COVID-19. Looking at the study overall: The United States, Italy and Spain supplied acute and convalescent COVID-19 samples.

V dropped 5 bases and J dropped 5 bases, with 15 bases sitting between them. The CDR3 covers 15 residues. Germline lookup yields CDR1 SGHVS and CDR2 FNYEAQ. Assay: immunoSEQ multiplex PCR; the TCRdb copy retains only in-frame clones and omits some. Of 180,000 or so clones listed, roughly 87% are singletons. The study drew participants aged about 18 to 90 years from some 24 US areas. Material for sequencing was PBMCs or T cells enriched from blood (not recorded which). The chain couples TRBV7-6 to TRBJ1-4; D perhaps matches TRBD1 (5 bases). The receptor comes from a man aged 45-60 years who had recovered from COVID-19. CDR3 coding DNA: TGTGCCAGCAGCGCTTCCTCGACAGAAAATGAAAAACTGTTTTTT. Encoded protein: CASSASSTENEKLFF. Drawing the rest from reference TRBV7-6 and TRBJ1-4, the complete variable domain is GAGVSQSPRYKVTKRGQDVALRCDPISGHVSLYWYRQALGQGPEFLTYFNYEAQQDKSGLPNDRFSAERPEGSISTLTIQRTEQRDSAMYRCASSASSTENEKLFFGSGTQLSVL.